A selection of T cell receptor beta chains follows, all from one sample in a study of control samples from healthy donors and cancer patients. Profiling relied on immunoSEQ multiplex PCR, and the TCRdb table lists in-frame clones only, not all of them. Of about 130,000 clones listed, around 90% are singletons. Source material: blood. These receptors came from a man aged 18 to 35 in good health. CDR3s leave out the opening cysteine and the closing phenylalanine or tryptophan. Each record gives: J gene, V gene, CDR3 protein.

TRBJ2-7	TRBV4-2	ASSHYKTGTGGEQY
TRBJ1-2	TRBV5-1	ASSYGTGYNYGYT
TRBJ1-1	TRBV3-1/TRBV3-2	ASSQEGAANTEAF
TRBJ1-4	TRBV28	ASSSGTGEKLF
TRBJ1-4	TRBV19	ASSIGGGRAEKLF
TRBJ2-2	TRBV6-1	ASSDGETLNTGELF
TRBJ1-6	TRBV5-1	ASSYLEAFSPLH
TRBJ2-2	TRBV6-5	ASSSWGTGELF
TRBJ2-3	TRBV5-1	ASRAGPSTDTQY
TRBJ2-3	TRBV29-1	SVQPTDTQY
TRBJ2-4	TRBV5-6	ASSRDRAVRDIQY
TRBJ2-7	TRBV6-5	ATEDYEQY
TRBJ1-2	TRBV30	AWIKQGAFFNGYGYT
TRBJ1-1	TRBV4-1	ASSQGWTGINTEAF
TRBJ2-5	TRBV10-2	ASSLAGAQETQY
TRBJ1-1	TRBV28	ASSPGGEGTEAF